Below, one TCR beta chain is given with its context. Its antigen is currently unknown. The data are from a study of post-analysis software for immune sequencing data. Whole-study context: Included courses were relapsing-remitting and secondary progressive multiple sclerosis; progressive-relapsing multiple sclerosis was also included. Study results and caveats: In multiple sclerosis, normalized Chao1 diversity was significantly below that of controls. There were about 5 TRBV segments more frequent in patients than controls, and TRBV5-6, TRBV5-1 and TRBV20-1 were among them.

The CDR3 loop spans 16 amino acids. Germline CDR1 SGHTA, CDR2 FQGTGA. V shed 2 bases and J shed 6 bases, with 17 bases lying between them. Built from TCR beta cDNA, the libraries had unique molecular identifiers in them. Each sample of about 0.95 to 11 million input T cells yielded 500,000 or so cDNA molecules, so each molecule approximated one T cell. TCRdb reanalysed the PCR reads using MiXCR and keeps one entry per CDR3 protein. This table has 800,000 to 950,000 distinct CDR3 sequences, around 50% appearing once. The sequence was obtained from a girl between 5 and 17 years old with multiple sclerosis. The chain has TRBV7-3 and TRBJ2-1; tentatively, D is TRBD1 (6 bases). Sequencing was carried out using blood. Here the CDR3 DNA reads TGTGCCAGCAGCTTAGGGGGCCCCATACCTACCAATGAGCAGTTCTTC. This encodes CASSLGGPIPTNEQFF.